Presented here are 32 T cell receptor beta chains from one specimen sequenced in a study of response to subunit inactivated influenza vaccine. TCRdb fed the RT-PCR reads into MiXCR, producing one record per CDR3 protein. This table has 650,000 to 800,000 distinct CDR3 sequences, approximately 15% appearing once. The specimen was PBMCs from blood, collected 14 days before vaccination. The receptors come from a man between 50 and 59 years old who received an inactivated influenza vaccine.

This chain links TRBV9 with TRBJ2-3; 10 bases are a match to TRBD1. Looked up from germline, CDR1 is SGDLS and CDR2 is YYNGEE. J gave up 3 bases and V 3 bases, and 7 bases lay outside the gene matches. The CDR3 has 16 residues. The CDR3 loop reads CASSARTGGETDTQYF. The CDR3 DNA reads TGTGCCAGCAGCGCCCGGACAGGGGGTGAAACAGATACGCAGTATTTT.

This clonotype was counted ten times or more. This chain joins TRBV20-1 and TRBJ1-1; TRBD1 is a possible D gene (5 bases). Germline-derived CDR1 and CDR2 are DFQATT and SNEGSKA (reference sequence). The CDR3 runs 12 residues. The germline V and J ends were trimmed by 2 bases and 3 bases, with 7 bases remaining between them. The CDR3 loop reads CSARRGDTEAFF. For the CDR3, the DNA is TGCAGTGCTAGAAGGGGTGACACTGAAGCTTTCTTT.

V is TRBV29-1 and J is TRBJ1-1; D is unresolved. The ends were cut back, 0 bases at V and 4 bases at J, with 12 bases in the middle. CDR1 is SQVTM, CDR2 ANQGSEA, per germline. CDR3 length equals 14 residues. This chain's CDR3 is CSVEEGVLGTEAFF. The CDR3, as DNA: TGCAGCGTTGAAGAAGGAGTATTGGGCACTGAAGCTTTCTTT.

Notes on this clonotype: A much larger clone differs by one base, so this may be a read error. The chain combines TRBV5-1 with TRBJ2-5; D gene ambiguous. The length of the CDR3 is 16 residues. V was pared by 7 bases and J by 2 bases, with 21 bases between. Germline V gives CDR1 SGHRS, CDR2 YFSETQ. CDR3 region: CASGWGSGHGQETQYF. Written as DNA, the CDR3 is TGCGCCAGCGGTTGGGGTTCTGGGCATGGGCAAGAGACCCAGTACTTC.

In its sample, this clonotype was seen a few times. This rearrangement joins TRBV6-6 to TRBJ1-3; D unresolved. The germline V and J ends were trimmed by 2 bases and 2 bases, with 4 bases remaining between them. The CDR3 has 13 amino acids. Per germline, CDR1 MNHNY and CDR2 SVGAGI (reference sequence). CDR3 protein: CASSYDPGNTIYF. The CDR3, as DNA: TGTGCCAGCAGTTACGATCCTGGAAACACCATATATTTT.

In its sample, this clonotype was seen a few times. The chain couples TRBV5-1 to TRBJ1-2, with a tentative D call TRBD1 (5 bases). The ends were cut back, 4 bases at V and 0 bases at J, with 16 bases in the middle. The CDR3 loop spans 16 amino acids. The germline V gene encodes CDR1 SGHRS and CDR2 YFSETQ. The chain's CDR3 is CASSRPDGGANYGYTF. CDR3 in DNA: TGCGCCAGCAGCCGCCCCGATGGAGGGGCTAACTATGGCTACACCTTC.

This clonotype was counted ten times or more. V gene TRBV6-2 or TRBV6-3 combines with J gene TRBJ2-5; D is unclear. The CDR3 is made up of 12 amino acids. Between the trimmed V and J ends, which lost 1 base and 6 bases, there was a span of 6 bases. The germline V gene encodes CDR1 MNHEY and CDR2 SVGEGT. The CDR3 nucleotides read TGTGCCAGCAGTTACTTTGGACAGACCCAGTACTTC. Amino acids: CASSYFGQTQYF.

The table lists this clonotype with a few counts. This sequence joins TRBV6-5 and TRBJ1-1; D gene ambiguous. CDR1 is MNHEY, CDR2 SVGAGI, per germline. Trimming took off 2 bases at V and 2 bases at J, with 6 bases between the two ends. The CDR3 is 13 amino acids. The CDR3 loop is CASSYAQNTEAFF. The CDR3 DNA sequence: TGTGCCAGCAGTTACGCCCAAAACACTGAAGCTTTCTTT.

This clonotype was seen many times. The chain joins TRBV3-1 to TRBJ2-5; the D gene is possibly TRBD1 (5 bases). V gave up 3 bases and J gave up 0 bases, with 8 bases separating them. CDR3 length equals 14 residues. Germline assignment: CDR1 LGHDT and CDR2 YNNKEL (reference sequence). CDR3 sequence: CASSHRQNQETQYF. CDR3 DNA: TGTGCCAGCAGCCACCGACAGAACCAAGAGACCCAGTACTTC.

This clonotype was picked up a small number of times. This chain's CDR3 is CASSVDLAGSDTQYF. The CDR3 DNA reads TGTGCCAGCAGTGTTGACCTAGCGGGATCAGATACGCAGTATTTT. This chain uses TRBV6-4 with TRBJ2-3, with 9 bases identical to TRBD2. This CDR3 has 15 residues. With V trimmed by 4 bases and J by 4 bases, 6 bases remained unmatched. Germline V gene data show CDR1 as MRHNA and CDR2 as SNTAGT.

The chain recombines TRBV7-9 with TRBJ2-5, with no clear D. Germline CDR1 is SEHNR and CDR2 is FQNEAQ (reference sequence). Between the trimmed V and J ends, which lost 7 bases and 4 bases, there was a span of 19 bases. This CDR3 has 15 residues. CDR3 residues: CASTPVGLPRETQYF. The CDR3 DNA sequence: TGTGCCAGCACCCCAGTTGGGCTACCCAGAGAGACCCAGTACTTC.

This clonotype was recorded at least ten times. CDR3 loop: CASRERGEETQYF. In DNA, the CDR3 is TGTGCCAGCAGGGAACGGGGAGAAGAGACCCAGTACTTC. This chain connects TRBV28 to TRBJ2-5, with D tentatively TRBD2 (5 bases). Germline V gives CDR1 MDHEN, CDR2 SYDVKM. CDR3 length: 13 residues. Trimming removed 6 bases from V and 3 bases from J, with 11 bases in between. The full variable domain, with the rest looked up from reference TRBV28 and TRBJ2-5, is DVKVTQSSRYLVKRTGEKVFLECVQDMDHENMFWYRQDPGLGLRLIYFSYDVKMKEKGDIPEGYSVSREKKERFSLILESASTNQTSMYLCASRERGEETQYFGPGTRLLVL.

In regard to this clonotype: This may be a read error, as it is one base from a much larger clone. The chain couples TRBV10-3 to TRBJ2-3, with D perhaps matching TRBD2 (6 bases). Germline CDR1 ENHRY, CDR2 SYGVKD. V was shortened by 6 bases and J by 3 bases, with 13 bases between the two germline ends. The CDR3 has 14 residues. The CDR3 spells CAIRPLGGTDTQYF. The CDR3 DNA reads as TGTGCCATCAGGCCGCTGGGGGGAACAGATACGCAGTATTTT.

For this clonotype: At one end the junction does not follow the germline gene, possibly because of a read error. This chain uses TRBV12-3 or TRBV12-4 with TRBJ2-1; 12 bases are a match to TRBD2. CDR3 size: 18 residues. In DNA form, the CDR3 reads TGTGCCTGCAGTTCCAGGACTAGCGGGAAACACGCCTACAATGAGCAGTTCTTC. Protein sequence: CACSSRTSGKHAYNEQFF.

This clonotype was found a few times. The chain combines TRBV19 with TRBJ2-3; TRBD1 is a possible D gene (5 bases). V was cut by 4 bases and J by 3 bases, with 14 bases left in between. This CDR3 has 15 amino acids. The V gene's germline CDR1 is LNHDA and CDR2 SQIVND (reference sequence). CDR3 DNA: TGTGCCAGTAGTACGGCAGGGCATAGGACAGATACGCAGTATTTT. Encoded protein: CASSTAGHRTDTQYF.

In its sample, this clonotype was seen many times. The gene calls are TRBV5-1 and TRBJ1-5; the D is unclear. Germline V gives CDR1 SGHRS, CDR2 YFSETQ. V gave up 6 bases and J gave up 5 bases, with 21 bases separating them. CDR3 length equals 16 residues. The DNA for the CDR3 is TGCGCCAGCACTATCACGGGCGCAAGGATACATCAGCCCCAGCATTTT. Protein sequence: CASTITGARIHQPQHF.

The rearrangement joins TRBV3-1 to TRBJ2-7, with D perhaps TRBD2 (5 bases). CDR3 length: 14 amino acids. Deletions cut 1 base from V and 6 bases from J, with 13 bases between. Germline V gene sequence: CDR1 LGHDT, CDR2 YNNKEL (reference sequence). The CDR3 nucleotides read TGTGCCAGCAGCCAAGGGGCATCTCGGGGCGAGCAGTACTTC. Protein sequence: CASSQGASRGEQYF.

This clonotype appeared a few times. The V gene is TRBV10-1, the J gene TRBJ2-2; D unclear. This CDR3 region has 13 residues. Per the germline V gene, CDR1 is WNHNN and CDR2 is SYGVQD (reference sequence). V was shortened by 6 bases and J by 1 base, with 6 bases between the two germline ends. Here the CDR3 reads CASRPGNTGELFF. CDR3 in DNA: TGCGCCAGCAGACCAGGGAACACCGGGGAGCTGTTTTTT.

The V and J genes are TRBV20-1 and TRBJ2-5; D possibly corresponds to TRBD2 (7 bases). Germline CDR1 and CDR2: DFQATT and SNEGSKA (reference sequence). Trimming took off 6 bases at V and 5 bases at J, with 13 bases between the two ends. The CDR3 is 12 amino acids. This CDR3 reads CSAGGGMETQYF. The CDR3, as DNA: TGCAGTGCGGGAGGGGGGATGGAGACCCAGTACTTC.

The chain uses TRBV9 and TRBJ2-3; the match to TRBD1 covers 9 bases. Germline-derived CDR1 and CDR2 are SGDLS and YYNGEE. The CDR3 is made up of 18 amino acids. Trimming took 4 bases from V and 6 from J; bases not matched to a gene: 18. CDR3 sequence (DNA): TGTGCCAGCAGCCGGACGGCGGACAGGGGCCTTCTAAGGGATACGCAGTATTTT. It codes for CASSRTADRGLLRDTQYF.

This clonotype was detected a few times. This chain connects TRBV27 to TRBJ2-1, with a possible D match to TRBD2 (5 bases). The germline V and J ends were trimmed by 2 bases and 4 bases, with 12 bases remaining between them. Germline V gives CDR1 MNHEY, CDR2 SMNVEV (reference sequence). The CDR3 sequence is 15 residues long. The CDR3 nucleotides are TGTGCCAGCAGTTTAGGGCTAGAGGGATACAATGAGCAGTTCTTC. Translated, it gives CASSLGLEGYNEQFF.

The V gene is TRBV12-3 or TRBV12-4, the J gene TRBJ1-2, with 7 bases that match TRBD1. CDR3 length equals 13 residues. V gave up 6 bases and J gave up 7 bases; unmatched junction bases: 8. CDR3: CASRGGSGSGYTF. In DNA, the CDR3 is TGTGCCAGCAGAGGGGGCTCGGGATCTGGCTACACCTTC.

This rearrangement joins TRBV20-1 to TRBJ1-3, with D possibly TRBD1 on 5 matching bases. The V end was cut by 1 base, the J end by 0 bases, with 13 bases between. The germline V gene encodes CDR1 DFQATT and CDR2 SNEGSKA (reference sequence). This CDR3 has 16 amino acids. The CDR3 sequence: CSARGAGTISGNTIYF. CDR3 in DNA: TGCAGTGCTAGAGGTGCAGGGACCATCTCTGGAAACACCATATATTTT.

This clonotype was recorded at least ten times. The rearrangement joins TRBV12-3 or TRBV12-4 to TRBJ1-2; D may be TRBD1 (6 bases). Trimming took 2 bases from V and 8 from J, leaving 15 bases between them. There are 14 residues in the CDR3. CDR3: CASSLPGAPGGYTF. In nucleotides, the CDR3 is TGTGCCAGCAGTTTACCGGGGGCGCCGGGGGGCTACACCTTC.

V gene TRBV29-1 combines with J gene TRBJ2-3; TRBD1 agrees at 7 bases. Trimming cost V 8 bases and J 4 bases; bases outside gene matches: 12. The CDR3 runs 14 residues. CDR1 and CDR2 from the germline V gene are SQVTM and ANQGSEA. CDR3 region: CSTRGQHKADTQYF. The CDR3 DNA is TGCAGCACCCGGGGACAGCACAAGGCAGATACGCAGTATTTT.

The genes are TRBV6-5 and TRBJ1-3, with 10 bases fitting TRBD1. The J segment lost 2 bases and the V segment lost 2 bases, leaving 0 bases of the junction unmatched. From germline, CDR1 is MNHEY and CDR2 SVGAGI. The CDR3 runs 15 residues. CDR3 region: CASSYGTGAGNTIYF. The CDR3 DNA follows: TGTGCCAGCAGTTACGGGACAGGGGCTGGAAACACCATATATTTT.

In its sample, this clonotype was seen a few times. The genes are TRBV12-3 or TRBV12-4 and TRBJ2-5, with a possible D match to TRBD2 (7 bases). V was shortened by 5 bases and J by 5 bases, with 18 bases between the two germline ends. This CDR3 has 15 amino acids. The CDR3 here is CASSPVGGGPETQYF. DNA for the CDR3: TGTGCCAGCAGTCCCGTGGGGGGGGGCCCGGAGACCCAGTACTTC.

The chain is built from TRBV19 and TRBJ2-1; TRBD2 matches at 14 bases. The V segment lost 4 bases and the J segment 6 bases; nucleotides outside the gene matches: 8. Germline CDR1 reads LNHDA; CDR2 reads SQIVND (reference sequence). This CDR3 has 17 residues. CDR3: CASSTLGTSGGLNEQFF. The CDR3 DNA follows: TGTGCCAGTAGTACTCTCGGGACTAGCGGGGGACTCAATGAGCAGTTCTTC.

This clonotype was seen a single time. Here the CDR3 reads CSARDTLRGRGGAFF. The CDR3 DNA reads TGCAGTGCTAGGGACACTCTCAGGGGGCGGGGCGGGGCTTTCTTT. The genes are TRBV20-1 and TRBJ1-1; 8 nucleotides match TRBD1. V was pared by 3 bases and J by 11 bases, with 17 bases of the junction left unmatched. CDR1 is DFQATT, CDR2 SNEGSKA, per germline (reference sequence). The length of the CDR3 is 15 residues.

The chain carries TRBV28 and TRBJ2-3; D unresolved. This CDR3 region has 12 residues. V lost 4 bases and J 4 bases, leaving 6 bases between the germline ends. Germline values: CDR1 MDHEN, CDR2 SYDVKM. CDR3: CASSSNADTQYF. The CDR3 coding sequence is TGTGCCAGCAGTTCAAACGCAGATACGCAGTATTTT. The full variable domain, in which reference TRBV28 and TRBJ2-3 provide the parts outside the CDR3, is DVKVTQSSRYLVKRTGEKVFLECVQDMDHENMFWYRQDPGLGLRLIYFSYDVKMKEKGDIPEGYSVSREKKERFSLILESASTNQTSMYLCASSSNADTQYFGPGTRLTVL.

The chain combines TRBV5-1 with TRBJ2-2, with D uncertain. V lost 0 bases and J 9 bases, leaving 3 bases between the germline ends. Germline CDR1 and CDR2: SGHRS and YFSETQ. The CDR3 extends over 11 amino acids. In DNA form, the CDR3 reads TGCGCCAGCAGCTTGGACCGGGAGCTGTTTTTT. Translating it yields CASSLDRELFF.

This clonotype was found a few times. The chain recombines TRBV5-5 with TRBJ2-1, with D perhaps being TRBD1 or TRBD2 (6 bases each). Trimming removed 4 bases from V and 9 bases from J, with 20 bases in between. From germline, CDR1 is SGHKS and CDR2 YYEKEE (reference sequence). This CDR3 is built from 15 residues. The DNA for the CDR3 is TGTGCCAGCAGCGTGACTAGGGGGGAATTTCTTGAGCAGTTCTTC. This codes for CASSVTRGEFLEQFF. Supplemented by reference TRBV5-5 and TRBJ2-1, the full variable domain reads DAGVTQSPTHLIKTRGQQVTLRCSPISGHKSVSWYQQVLGQGPQFIFQYYEKEERGRGNFPDRFSARQFPNYSSELNVNALLLGDSALYLCASSVTRGEFLEQFFGPGTRLTVL.